This TCR beta chain originates from a study of blood T cell repertoires in COVID-19. About the study: The cDNA or gDNA used as material had been derived from T cells, B-cell-depleted T cells, or PBMCs.

The repertoire was sequenced with immunoSEQ multiplex PCR; TCRdb's copy has only in-frame clones and lacks some. The sample lists 200,000 or so clones, over 70% occurring once. With 3 bases clipped from V and 9 bases from J, the junction kept 8 bases outside the gene matches. Germline V lookup: CDR1 LNHDA, CDR2 SQIVND (reference sequence). This CDR3 has 14 amino acids. The rearrangement joins TRBV19 to TRBJ2-4, with 7 bases aligning to TRBD1. The sequenced sample consisted of PBMCs or T cells enriched from blood (not recorded which). The TCR was taken from a woman in her twenties or thirties who had been exposed to COVID-19. CDR3 DNA: TGTGCCAGTAGTATCGACAGGGAAGGGGCCATTCAGTACTTC. Translated: CASSIDREGAIQYF.